These T cell receptor beta chains were read from a single sample in a study of T-cell memory formation after mild COVID-19. TCRdb reprocessed the 5' RACE reads with MiXCR, giving one entry per CDR3 protein. The table shows about 49,000 distinct CDR3 sequences, with about 7.3% occurring only once. Material: PBMCs or a T cell subset sorted from them (not recorded which). Every receptor here comes from a man aged 18-30 years who had mild COVID-19 (a few samples of this study predate the infection). Cell type and time point are not known. Each CDR3 is given with its conserved first and last residue. The D gene is left open where the match is weak. A row's size may be missing; if present it is once, few, many or a size class.

d_gene | j_gene | v_gene | abundance | CDR3nt | CDR3aa
NA | TRBJ1-1 | TRBV6-5 | many | TGTGCCAGCAGCAAAACAGGGAACTTGAACACTGAAGCTTTCTTT | CASSKTGNLNTEAFF
NA | TRBJ2-1 | TRBV12-3/TRBV12-4 | NA | TGTGCCAGCACCGGACGGTTCTCCTACAATGAGCAGTTCTTC | CASTGRFSYNEQFF
NA | TRBJ1-5 | TRBV7-2 | few | TGTGCCAGCAGCCCGTATAGCAATCAGCCCCAGCATTTT | CASSPYSNQPQHF
NA | TRBJ1-2 | TRBV10-1 | NA | TGCGCCAGCAGTGGTTGCGGGGACACCTTC | CASSGCGDTF
NA | TRBJ1-1 | TRBV23-1 | NA | TGCGCCAGCACCATGTACGGGGGATGGCCTGAAGCTTTCTTT | CASTMYGGWPEAFF
TRBD1 | TRBJ1-6 | TRBV12-3/TRBV12-4 | few | TGTGCCAGCAGTCTCAGGACAGGGGGCGATTCACCCCTCCACTTT | CASSLRTGGDSPLHF
TRBD1 | TRBJ1-5 | TRBV20-1 | many | TGCAGTGCCAGTCCAATCGACAGGGGAGGCCAGCCCCAGCATTTT | CSASPIDRGGQPQHF
TRBD1 | TRBJ2-3 | TRBV7-9 | NA | TGTGCCAGCAGCATCACGACAGGGGGCCCAGATACGCAGTATTTT | CASSITTGGPDTQYF
NA | TRBJ1-5 | TRBV12-3/TRBV12-4 | few | TGTGCCAGCAGATTAGGGCCCAGCAATCAGCCCCAGCATTTT | CASRLGPSNQPQHF
NA | TRBJ1-2 | TRBV5-1 | few | TGCGCCAGCAGCTTGGAGCCGACAGCTAACTATGGCTACACCTTC | CASSLEPTANYGYTF
NA | TRBJ2-2 | TRBV5-1 | many | TGCGCCAGCAGCTTGGCCCCCCATCGCGGCGGGGAGCTGTTTTTT | CASSLAPHRGGELFF
NA | TRBJ2-3 | TRBV11-2 | many | TGTGCCAGCAGCTTAGGCGGGGCCCCAGATACGCAGTATTTT | CASSLGGAPDTQYF
NA | TRBJ1-3 | TRBV12-2 | NA | TGTGCAAGTCGCTTAGAGGAGGAGATTTTCTCTGGAAACACCATATATTTT | CASRLEEEIFSGNTIYF
TRBD1 | TRBJ1-2 | TRBV28 | NA | TGTGCCAGCAGACAGGACAGGGGCTATGGCTACACCTTC | CASRQDRGYGYTF
TRBD1 | TRBJ2-1 | TRBV4-2 | NA | TGTGCCAGCAGCCCAGGGACAGGGGTTTACAATGAGCAGTTCTTC | CASSPGTGVYNEQFF
NA | TRBJ2-4 | TRBV2 | few | TGTGCCAGCAGTCAGGACGGTAAAAACATTCAGTACTTC | CASSQDGKNIQYF
NA | TRBJ2-7 | TRBV19 | few | TGTGCCAGTAGTATCCGGGTTGGGAGCTACGAGCAGTACTTC | CASSIRVGSYEQYF
NA | TRBJ2-7 | TRBV4-3 | many | TGCGCCAGCAGCCAAGAGTCCGGACTATCGGACGAGCAGTACTTC | CASSQESGLSDEQYF
TRBD2 | TRBJ2-5 | TRBV20-1 | many | TGCAGTGCCCGACCCCTGACTAGCAGGGAGACCCAGTACTTC | CSARPLTSRETQYF
NA | TRBJ2-3 | TRBV7-8 | few | TGTGCCAGCACCCGGGGAGTTTCAGATACGCAGTATTTT | CASTRGVSDTQYF
TRBD1 | TRBJ2-5 | TRBV27 | few | TGTGCCAGCAGTTTATGGACAGGCCGGGGTGCGGAGACCCAGTACTTC | CASSLWTGRGAETQYF
NA | TRBJ1-1 | TRBV7-2 | few | TGTGCCAGCAGCTGGCGCAGGGCGGAGAACACTGAAGCTTTCTTT | CASSWRRAENTEAFF
TRBD1 | TRBJ2-7 | TRBV18 | few | TGTGCCAGCACAGGGGGCCACGAGCAGTACTTC | CASTGGHEQYF
NA | TRBJ2-5 | TRBV10-3 | few | TGTGCCATCAGTGAGTGGAGAAACAGGGTAGAGACCCAGTACTTC | CAISEWRNRVETQYF
NA | TRBJ1-3 | TRBV28 | NA | TGTGCCAGCAGTTACGACACCATATATTTT | CASSYDTIYF
NA | TRBJ2-5 | TRBV28 | NA | TGTGCCAGCAGTACGACAGAAGAGACCCAGTACTTC | CASSTTEETQYF
NA | TRBJ2-7 | TRBV24-1 | few | TGTGCCACCAGTGGGGATCAACCCAGAAGCTCCTACGAGCAGTACTTC | CATSGDQPRSSYEQYF
TRBD1 | TRBJ2-5 | TRBV5-1 | many | TGCGCCAGCAGCTTCCCAGGGGGAGAGACCCAGTACTTC | CASSFPGGETQYF
TRBD1 | TRBJ2-7 | TRBV5-4 | many | TGTGCCAGCAGCTTGGCCCGGGACAGTCAGGTTAACGAGCAGTACTTC | CASSLARDSQVNEQYF
TRBD1 | TRBJ2-7 | TRBV7-9 | many | TGTGCCTCCGCCGGGACAGAGTCCTACGAGCAGTACTTC | CASAGTESYEQYF
TRBD2 | TRBJ2-7 | TRBV11-3 | many | TGTGCCACCGGTGGGCTAGCGGGGCCCTACGAGCAGTACTTC | CATGGLAGPYEQYF
NA | TRBJ1-5 | TRBV12-3/TRBV12-4 | few | TGTGCCAGCGGGACCCGAACGAATCAGCCCCAGCATTTT | CASGTRTNQPQHF
NA | TRBJ2-1 | TRBV18 | NA | TGTGCCAGCTCACCACGCACCTCTTTATACAATGAGCAGTTCTTC | CASSPRTSLYNEQFF
NA | TRBJ1-5 | TRBV15 | many | TGTGCCACCAGCAGGGGGGGGATCCAGCCCCAGCATTTT | CATSRGGIQPQHF
NA | TRBJ1-2 | TRBV7-9 | NA | TGTGCCAGCAGCTTACCGGGGGTCTATGGCTACACCTTC | CASSLPGVYGYTF
TRBD1 | TRBJ1-1 | TRBV4-3 | few | TGCGCCAGCAGCCAAAGAGGGACGGTGCGGCAGGGGGAAAAAGCTTTCTTT | CASSQRGTVRQGEKAFF
NA | TRBJ2-5 | TRBV28 | NA | TGTGCCAGCAACACACCCACAGGGCGGTCAGAGACCCAGTACTTC | CASNTPTGRSETQYF
TRBD1 | TRBJ2-5 | TRBV7-2 | NA | TGTGCCAGCAGCTTAGCCGCGGACAGGGGGCGTGAGACCCAGTACTTC | CASSLAADRGRETQYF
TRBD1 | TRBJ2-3 | TRBV4-3 | NA | TGCGCCAGCAGCCAAGGGGACAGTAGCACAGATACGCAGTATTTT | CASSQGDSSTDTQYF
NA | TRBJ1-4 | TRBV7-9 | NA | TGTGCCAGCAGCCCCCGGAGTCCTAATGAAAAACTGTTTTTT | CASSPRSPNEKLFF
NA | TRBJ2-5 | TRBV7-2 | medium-sized | TGTGCCAGCAGCCGCGGGGACTACCAAGAGACCCAGTACTTC | CASSRGDYQETQYF
NA | TRBJ2-1 | TRBV6-2/TRBV6-3 | many | TGTGCCAGCACCTGGACTTTCAATGAGCAGTTCTTC | CASTWTFNEQFF
NA | TRBJ2-5 | TRBV7-9 | NA | TGTGCCAGCAGCTTCCGAGAGATCCAAGAGACCCAGTACTTC | CASSFREIQETQYF
NA | TRBJ1-1 | TRBV11-2 | NA | TGTGCCAGCAGAAGATGGGGCAGGGGATACACTGAAGCTTTCTTT | CASRRWGRGYTEAFF
TRBD1 | TRBJ2-5 | TRBV7-9 | NA | TGTGCCAGCAGCTCAGGGACAGGGGCGGTGACCCAGTACTTC | CASSSGTGAVTQYF